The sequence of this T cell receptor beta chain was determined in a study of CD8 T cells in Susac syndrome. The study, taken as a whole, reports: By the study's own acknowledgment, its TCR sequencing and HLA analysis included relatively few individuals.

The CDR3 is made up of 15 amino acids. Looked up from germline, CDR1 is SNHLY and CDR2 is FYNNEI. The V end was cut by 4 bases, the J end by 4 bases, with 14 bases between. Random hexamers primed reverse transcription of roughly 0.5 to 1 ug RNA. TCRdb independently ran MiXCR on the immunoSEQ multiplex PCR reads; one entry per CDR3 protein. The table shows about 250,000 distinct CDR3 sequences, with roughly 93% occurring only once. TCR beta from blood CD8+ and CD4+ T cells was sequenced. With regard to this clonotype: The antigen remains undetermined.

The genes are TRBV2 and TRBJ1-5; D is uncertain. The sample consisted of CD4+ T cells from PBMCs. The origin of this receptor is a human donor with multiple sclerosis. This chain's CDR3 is CASSVSTDPNQPQHF. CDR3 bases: TGTGCCAGCAGTGTGTCAACAGACCCGAATCAGCCCCAGCATTTT. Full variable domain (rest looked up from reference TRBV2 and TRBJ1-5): EPEVTQTPSHQVTQMGQEVILRCVPISNHLYFYWYRQILGQKVEFLVSFYNNEISEKSEIFDDQFSVERPDGSNFTLKIRSTKLEDSAMYFCASSVSTDPNQPQHFGDGTRLSIL.